These 3 T cell receptor beta chains were sequenced from one sample in a study of blood T cell repertoires in COVID-19. TCRdb's table, derived via immunoSEQ multiplex PCR, lists solely in-frame clones and lacks some. The repertoire has fewer than 15,000 clones, 81% of them found once; the top ten carry under 30%. Source material: peripheral blood. The receptors were gathered from a human donor in a cohort sampled during active COVID-19.

In its sample, this clone was seen once. This chain uses TRBV2 with TRBJ1-5; 8 positions match TRBD1. The CDR3 length is 14 residues. Germline V CDR1 and CDR2: SNHLY, FYNNEI. Germline trimming cut 7 bases from V and 4 bases from J; bases unmatched to any gene: 6. The CDR3, as DNA: TGTGCCAGCAATGGACAGGGTCCAAATCAGCCCCAGCATTTT. This gives the protein CASNGQGPNQPQHF.

The chain couples TRBV5-3 to TRBJ2-5; 12 bases line up with TRBD2. TRBV5-3 is annotated as an ORF whose role is uncertain. The J segment lost 1 base and the V segment lost 0 bases, leaving 16 bases of the junction unmatched. The CDR3 runs to 21 residues. CDR3 amino acids: CARSLEAPSGRDDWAQETQYF. As DNA, the CDR3 is TGTGCCAGAAGCTTGGAGGCACCTAGCGGGAGGGATGATTGGGCCCAAGAGACCCAGTACTTC.

The V gene is TRBV19, the J gene TRBJ2-6, with 8 bases aligning to TRBD1. The germline CDR1 and CDR2 sequences are LNHDA and SQIVND (reference sequence). V was pared by 3 bases and J by 1 base, with 5 bases of the junction left unmatched. This CDR3 contains 17 residues. The CDR3 loop reads CASSIGRGLSGANVLTF. Here the CDR3 DNA reads TGTGCCAGTAGTATTGGCAGGGGGCTTTCTGGGGCCAACGTCCTGACTTTC.